What follows is one T cell receptor (beta chain) and its context. No cognate antigen has been identified for it. No per-base quality is available; no much larger clone lies one base away. This specimen's time point label, interpreted: baseline before first vaccination. Samples from vaccinated people were obtained from the UK trials COV001 and COV002, which included a single-blind randomized controlled phase 2/3 trial of AZD1222 (ChAdOx1 nCoV-19) in healthy adults. Trial participant PBMC samples were collected at day 0 and day 28 after the second dose for TCRbeta chain sequencing. This specimen comes from a study of T cell responses to AZD1222 COVID-19 vaccine (dated by TCRdb to the early 2020s). In terms of the full investigation: AZD1222 recipients with second doses at about 4 weeks or about 12 weeks were pooled, because spike-specific TCR depth and breadth did not differ between schedules. TCR sequencing covered more than 230 trial participants: around 210 given two doses of AZD1222 and 26 given two doses of MenACWY control vaccine. Trial participants were enrolled into age subgroups of 18-55, 56-69 and 70-plus years, which contained about 150, 28 and 57 TCR-sequenced participants, respectively.

The CDR3 regions of human TCRbeta chains were analyzed by immunosequencing. The source study handled its data this way. TCRs in the repertoires were matched against a reference library of SARS-CoV-2-specific TCRs that had been generated with the MIRA antigen-specificity platform. Breadth was defined as the fraction of unique TCRs that were SARS-CoV-2-associated, and depth was defined as the fraction of total T cells that were SARS-CoV-2-associated. Each spike-specific TCR was assigned to its reactive spike region and to a CD4 or CD8 class using the MIRA data. Log10-transformed breadth and depth values were compared by one-way ANOVA with Sidak's multiple comparisons tests. In its TCRdb copy, this immuneACCESS table keeps in-frame sequences only and misses some clones. Where compared with another copy, unresolved V genes explain less than half of these, and the others have no known cause. V and J calls and clone size are given by that table; D and trimming were obtained from the DNA. Counted in this sample were 100,000 or so clones; approximately 90% of them appeared once. About 9.1% of the sample rests with the top ten.

The CDR3 numbers 16 residues from cysteine through phenylalanine. The retained sequence is limited to the CDR3, 48 bases, with the frame set at the first base. Trimming at the junction amounts to 0 bases on V and 4 bases on J, and the germline ends lie 16 bases apart. Per the germline V gene (reference sequence), SGHNT is the CDR1 and YYREEE is the CDR2. Study-level results and caveats: Conclusions about previously exposed vaccinees are limited because only six or seven AZD1222 recipients were SARS-CoV-2 seropositive at baseline. Epitopes outside the regions mutated in the B.1.351 and B.1.1.7 variants were reportedly recognized by nearly half of the unique spike-specific TCRs. The vaccine-associated CD4 TCRs covered the entire spike protein, and the dominant responses fell in regions 160-218 and 743-854. No day 14 peak-response samples were available, so repertoires were characterized only after the peak T cell response. In the small 56-69-year group, the increase in depth fell short of significance, most likely because of low power. Participants were mostly white British, with more females than males. The authors suggested clonal diversity may have been underestimated. After two AZD1222 doses, spike-specific TCR breadth and depth were significantly higher than at day 0 and than in MenACWY recipients.

This chain is built from TRBV5-4 and TRBJ2-5; a tentative D call is TRBD2 (6 bases match). This sequence originates from an adult in good health. Material: peripheral blood, obtained on day 0 of AZD1222 vaccination. The DNA reads TGTGCCAGCAGCTTGGGAACGGGGGTTGGTGGAGAGACCCAGTACTTC. Its protein product is CASSLGTGVGGETQYF.